One sample yielded the 16 T cell receptor beta chains listed below, sequenced in a study of CD8 T cells in ankylosing spondylitis. TCRdb independently ran MiXCR on the 5' RACE reads; one entry per CDR3 protein. The repertoire holds around 770,000 distinct CDR3 sequences, roughly 19% seen once, with under 20% in the top ten. Study outcomes and limitations: A TCR beta motif made of about 8 highly homologous variants seemed typical of ankylosing spondylitis blood.

Antigens for these TCRs are unknown. Sequenced material: blood, either unsorted or a sorted T cell fraction (not recorded which). These TCRs come from a male donor with ankylosing spondylitis.

For the CDR3, the DNA is TGTGCCAGCAGCAGAGGGGACAGGGTAGTAGATGAGCAGTTCTTC. Its translation: CASSRGDRVVDEQFF. The chain couples TRBV3-1 to TRBJ2-1, with 9 bases matching TRBD1. The V and J ends lost 5 bases and 8 bases, in that order; junction bases with no gene match: 10. CDR1 and CDR2 from the germline V gene are LGHDT and YNNKEL (reference sequence). The CDR3 runs to 15 residues.

This clonotype was detected a few times. This sequence joins TRBV4-1 and TRBJ2-1, with D unresolved. This CDR3 spans 16 amino acids. Germline V gives CDR1 MGHRA, CDR2 YSYEKL. Trimming took 0 bases from V and 2 from J, leaving 11 bases between them. The CDR3 DNA follows: TGCGCCAGCAGCCAAGATCGGACCAGTACCTACAATGAGCAGTTCTTC. Translating gives CASSQDRTSTYNEQFF.

The sample holds a few counts of this clonotype. This chain connects TRBV10-2 to TRBJ2-5; perhaps D is TRBD1 or TRBD2 (6 bases each). Germline CDR1 is WSHSY and CDR2 is SAAADI. The ends were cut back, 2 bases at V and 5 bases at J, with 15 bases in the middle. This CDR3 spans 15 amino acids. This chain's CDR3 is CASSEIGGLAETQYF. In DNA, the CDR3 is TGCGCCAGCAGTGAGATCGGGGGCCTCGCGGAGACCCAGTACTTC.

This clonotype has a handful of counts. The rearrangement links TRBV5-1 to TRBJ2-7; 10 bases fit TRBD1. V was clipped by 4 bases and J by 3 bases; unmatched bases: 10. The CDR3 has 16 amino acids. CDR1 and CDR2 from the germline V gene are SGHRS and YFSETQ. The DNA for the CDR3 is TGCGCCAGCAGCGTTCCCGGGACAGGGGATGACTACGAGCAGTACTTC. Residues: CASSVPGTGDDYEQYF. The entire variable domain, with the rest obtained from reference TRBV5-1 and TRBJ2-7, is as follows: KAGVTQTPRYLIKTRGQQVTLSCSPISGHRSVSWYQQTPGQGLQFLFEYFSETQRNKGNFPGRFSGRQFSNSRSEMNVSTLELGDSALYLCASSVPGTGDDYEQYFGPGTRLTVT.

This chain's CDR3 is CASSLAGMSYGYTF. In DNA form, the CDR3 reads TGTGCCAGCAGCTTAGCGGGGATGAGTTATGGCTACACCTTC. This chain connects TRBV7-2 to TRBJ1-2, with D unresolved. Trimming cost V 0 bases and J 5 bases, with 10 bases left between them. CDR3 size: 14 residues. The V gene's germline CDR1 is SGHTA and CDR2 FQGNSA.

CDR3 in amino acids: CASSLGGLVFYNEQFF. The CDR3 DNA reads as TGCGCCAGCAGCTTGGGGGGACTAGTTTTCTACAATGAGCAGTTCTTC. This rearrangement joins TRBV5-1 to TRBJ2-1; 8 bases match TRBD2. After removal of 0 bases from V and 3 bases from J, the junction contained 5 bases not matched to a gene. Germline CDR1 reads SGHRS; CDR2 reads YFSETQ. The CDR3 is 16 residues long.

V and J are TRBV12-3 or TRBV12-4 and TRBJ1-5; 8 bases are a match to TRBD1. The CDR3 contains 15 residues. J gave up 7 bases and V 5 bases, and 10 bases lay outside the gene matches. The CDR3 region has the DNA TGTGCCAGCAGTCCAGGACAGGGAGGGGAACAGCCCCAGCATTTT. Translation: CASSPGQGGEQPQHF.

V gene TRBV15 combines with J gene TRBJ2-7, with 13 nucleotides matching TRBD2. Germline loops: CDR1 LNHNV, CDR2 YYDKDF (reference sequence). Trimming cost V 0 bases and J 12 bases; bases outside gene matches: 5. This CDR3 contains 14 residues. CDR3 sequence: CATSREGTSGTPYF. The CDR3 DNA reads as TGTGCCACCAGCAGAGAAGGGACTAGCGGGACGCCGTACTTC.

This chain connects TRBV29-1 to TRBJ2-1, with TRBD2 matching 8 bases. Germline assignment: CDR1 SQVTM and CDR2 ANQGSEA. This CDR3 comprises 14 residues. With 4 bases clipped from V and 2 bases from J, the junction kept 4 bases outside the gene matches. The CDR3 loop is CSVGGGLTYNEQFF. The CDR3 nucleotides are TGCAGCGTTGGCGGGGGGTTGACCTACAATGAGCAGTTCTTC.

This clonotype was seen a handful of times. V is TRBV5-1 and J is TRBJ1-1; 8 positions agree with TRBD1. Germline assignment: CDR1 SGHRS and CDR2 YFSETQ. This CDR3 has 15 residues. V lost 3 bases and J lost 1; bases outside the gene matches: 5. CDR3 sequence: CASSSRTGRNTEAFF. The DNA for the CDR3 is TGCGCCAGCAGCTCGAGGACAGGGAGGAACACTGAAGCTTTCTTT. Looking up the rest from reference TRBV5-1 and TRBJ1-1 gives the full variable domain: KAGVTQTPRYLIKTRGQQVTLSCSPISGHRSVSWYQQTPGQGLQFLFEYFSETQRNKGNFPGRFSGRQFSNSRSEMNVSTLELGDSALYLCASSSRTGRNTEAFFGQGTRLTVV.

This sequence joins TRBV29-1 and TRBJ2-7; perhaps TRBD2 as D (6 bases). The CDR3 length is 13 residues. Germline V gene data show CDR1 as SQVTM and CDR2 as ANQGSEA. The ends were cut back, 6 bases at V and 2 bases at J, with 14 bases in the middle. DNA for the CDR3: TGCAGCGTCGAGCCCGGCGGGACCTACGAGCAGTACTTC. This gives the protein CSVEPGGTYEQYF.

V and J are TRBV7-9 and TRBJ1-1; D uncertain. V was shortened by 1 base and J by 5 bases, with 20 bases between the two germline ends. Per the germline V gene, CDR1 is SEHNR and CDR2 is FQNEAQ (reference sequence). The CDR3 runs to 17 residues. The DNA for the CDR3 is TGTGCCAGCAGCTTAGAGGTTGGAGGGCCACCTCTAACTGAAGCTTTCTTT. It specifies CASSLEVGGPPLTEAFF.

This clonotype has just a few counts. This chain joins TRBV30 and TRBJ2-2; possible D gene TRBD2, 6 bases. CDR1 and CDR2 from the germline V gene are GTSNPN and SVGIG (reference sequence). V lost 8 bases, J lost 6 bases, and 22 bases lay in between. This CDR3 is built from 15 residues. CDR3 sequence reads: CATGGPHNVAGELFF. DNA of the CDR3: TGTGCCACCGGGGGTCCCCACAACGTCGCCGGGGAGCTGTTTTTT.

This clonotype showed up just a few times. This chain links TRBV20-1 with TRBJ2-7; 9 bases align to TRBD2. The CDR3 spans 14 residues. The J segment lost 7 bases and the V segment lost 5 bases, leaving 12 bases of the junction unmatched. Germline V CDR1 and CDR2: DFQATT, SNEGSKA (reference sequence). The CDR3 bases are TGCAGTGCTGTGGGACAGCGGGGGGCTCGAGAGCAGTACTTC. This encodes CSAVGQRGAREQYF.

V usage is TRBV28 and J usage is TRBJ1-1; perhaps TRBD1 as D (6 bases). CDR1 and CDR2 from the germline V gene are MDHEN and SYDVKM. The CDR3 runs 13 residues. V lost 8 bases to trimming and J lost 4 bases, with 14 bases between them. The CDR3 DNA is TGTGCCAGCGTGGGGGGCCGGGCCACTGAAGCTTTCTTT. Translated, it gives CASVGGRATEAFF.

This chain connects TRBV14 to TRBJ2-7; TRBD1 might be the D (6 bases). The CDR3 contains 13 residues. CDR1 is SGHDN and CDR2 is FVKESK in the germline V gene. Trimming shortened V by 4 bases and J by 6 bases, and 13 bases separated the two germline ends. The chain's CDR3 is CASSPPSGVEQYF. The DNA of the CDR3 is TGTGCCAGCAGCCCCCCCTCAGGGGTCGAGCAGTACTTC.